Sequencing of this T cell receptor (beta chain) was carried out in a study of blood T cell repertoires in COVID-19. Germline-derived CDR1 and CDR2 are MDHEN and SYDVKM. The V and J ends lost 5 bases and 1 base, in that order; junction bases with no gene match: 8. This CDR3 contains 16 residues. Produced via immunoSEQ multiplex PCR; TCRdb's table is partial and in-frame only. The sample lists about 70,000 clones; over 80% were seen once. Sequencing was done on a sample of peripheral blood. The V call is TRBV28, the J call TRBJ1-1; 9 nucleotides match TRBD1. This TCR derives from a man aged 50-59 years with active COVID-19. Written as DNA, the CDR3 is TGTGCCAGCAGTCTCCGCGGGACAGGGACGAACACTGAAGCTTTCTTT. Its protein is CASSLRGTGTNTEAFF.